The next 13 T cell receptor beta chains were all read from a single sample in a study of regulatory T cells in long-lasting Graves disease. Assembly of TCR beta libraries relied on iRepertoire HTBI primers together with Arm-PCR of CDR3 regions. TCRdb ran MiXCR on the multiplex PCR reads and lists one entry per CDR3 protein. The data contain 300,000 to 450,000 distinct CDR3 sequences, around a sixth of them singletons. Time point defined: newly diagnosed GD, antithyroid drugs for less than 3 months. Extracted RNA from PBMCs served as the source of the TCR library. This specimen was peripheral blood mononuclear cells (PBMCs), taken at new diagnosis, from a patient treated with antithyroid drugs. The receptor set was obtained from a female donor with Graves disease.

The chain uses TRBV9 and TRBJ2-2, with 7 bases lining up with TRBD1. J gave up 3 bases and V 4 bases, and 9 bases lay outside the gene matches. The germline V gene has CDR1 SGDLS and CDR2 YYNGEE. CDR3 length: 16 residues. In DNA form, the CDR3 reads TGTGCCAGCAGCACCCGACAGGGCGTAGACACCGGGGAGCTGTTTTTT. Translating gives CASSTRQGVDTGELFF.

Comment on this clonotype: No conserved phenylalanine or tryptophan ends this CDR3, so it is likely a read error. The genes are TRBV6-1 and TRBJ2-3; D remains unclear. The CDR3 has 14 residues. Germline CDR1 is MNHNS and CDR2 is SASEGT. Trimming stripped 7 bases from V and 2 bases from J, with 13 bases between. The CDR3 bases are TGTGCCAGCATAGAGGACGGTATCACAGATACGCAGTATCTT. Its protein product is CASIEDGITDTQYL.

This clonotype was seen ten or more times. J is TRBJ2-7 and V is TRBV2, with 9 bases aligning to TRBD2. CDR3 length equals 14 residues. Germline V gives CDR1 SNHLY, CDR2 FYNNEI. V was clipped by 3 bases and J by 2 bases; unmatched bases: 2. The DNA of the CDR3 is TGTGCCAGCAGTGATGGGACTAGCACCTACGAGCAGTACTTC. Its protein is CASSDGTSTYEQYF.

In regard to this clonotype: A much larger clone differs from this one at a single base, so this may be a read error. CDR3 nucleotide sequence: TGTGCCAGCCGCCGGGGGGTGAACGAGCAGTACTTC. Translating it yields CASRRGVNEQYF. This sequence joins TRBV7-2 and TRBJ2-7; 7 nucleotides agree with TRBD2. CDR1 and CDR2 from the germline V gene are SGHTA and FQGNSA. The CDR3 runs 12 residues. V shed 8 bases and J 5 bases; nucleotides not matched to a gene: 6.

Regarding this clonotype: Given the absence of the conserved phenylalanine or tryptophan at the CDR3 end, a read error is likely. The V call is TRBV20-1, the J call TRBJ1-4, with a weak D call TRBD1 (5 bases). The V end lost 0 bases, the J end lost 8 bases, and 16 bases lay between the germline ends. The germline gives CDR1 DFQATT, CDR2 SNEGSKA (reference sequence). This CDR3 comprises 15 residues. The CDR3 loop is CSARDREGYGEKLFL. The CDR3, as DNA: TGCAGTGCTAGAGATCGGGAGGGGTATGGAGAAAAACTGTTTCTT.

This clonotype was seen many times. The chain combines TRBV6-1 with TRBJ1-2; D remains ambiguous. The CDR3 has 18 amino acids. The germline V gene encodes CDR1 MNHNS and CDR2 SASEGT. The V end lost 1 base, the J end lost 2 bases, and 20 bases lay between the germline ends. The chain's CDR3 is CASSEEAGSLRGNYGYTF. CDR3 nucleotides: TGTGCCAGCAGTGAAGAAGCTGGGTCCCTTAGAGGGAACTATGGCTACACCTTC.

This clonotype was observed at least ten times. The chain carries TRBV28 and TRBJ1-1, with 8 bases that match TRBD1. Germline V lookup: CDR1 MDHEN, CDR2 SYDVKM. CDR3 length: 12 amino acids. The V segment lost 11 bases and the J segment 10 bases; nucleotides outside the gene matches: 12. CDR3 nucleotides: TGTGCCGGAACGGACAGGGCGGGCATAGCTTTCTTT. Amino acids: CAGTDRAGIAFF. The whole variable domain, remainder taken from reference TRBV28 and TRBJ1-1, is DVKVTQSSRYLVKRTGEKVFLECVQDMDHENMFWYRQDPGLGLRLIYFSYDVKMKEKGDIPEGYSVSREKKERFSLILESASTNQTSMYLCAGTDRAGIAFFGQGTRLTVV.

This clonotype showed up many times. In DNA form, the CDR3 reads TGTGCCAGCAGCCAAGACAGTACAACTAATGAAAAACTGTTTTTT. Translating it yields CASSQDSTTNEKLFF. This chain links TRBV3-1 with TRBJ1-4; no clear D gene. Per germline, CDR1 LGHDT and CDR2 YNNKEL (reference sequence). V lost 0 bases and J 0 bases, leaving 5 bases between the germline ends. This CDR3 has 15 amino acids.

In its sample, this clonotype was seen many times. The rearrangement uses TRBV6-2 or TRBV6-3 and TRBJ1-5; D remains ambiguous. There are 14 residues in the CDR3. Trimming stripped 5 bases from V and 1 base from J, with 9 bases between. From germline, CDR1 is MNHEY and CDR2 SVGEGT. Written as DNA, the CDR3 is TGTGCCAGCAGTGAATTGGGCAGCAATCAGCCCCAGCATTTT. This codes for CASSELGSNQPQHF.

At least ten counts were recorded for this clonotype. The chain couples TRBV5-6 to TRBJ1-5, with no clear D. This CDR3 contains 16 residues. Per the germline V gene, CDR1 is SGHDT and CDR2 is YYEEEE. Trimming left V 4 bases short and J 2 bases short, with 16 bases between. The chain's CDR3 is CASSVSPQTGNQPQHF. The CDR3 nucleotides read TGTGCCAGCAGCGTCAGTCCCCAGACTGGCAATCAGCCCCAGCATTTT.

This sequence joins TRBV19 and TRBJ1-6; perhaps TRBD1 as D (5 bases). The V end lost 4 bases, the J end lost 7 bases, and 11 bases lay between the germline ends. The CDR3 totals 14 residues. CDR1 is LNHDA, CDR2 SQIVND, per germline (reference sequence). The CDR3 DNA reads TGTGCCAGTAGTAAGAAGGGGATCAATTCACCCCTCCACTTT. It specifies CASSKKGINSPLHF.

Comment on this clonotype: A much more abundant neighbour one base away suggests this may be a read error. The conserved closing phenylalanine or tryptophan is absent in this CDR3, likely reflecting a read error. The chain is built from TRBV11-2 and TRBJ1-2; D call uncertain. Trimming stripped 3 bases from V and 11 bases from J, with 13 bases between. This CDR3 contains 12 residues. The germline CDR1 and CDR2 sequences are SGHAT and FQNNGV. CDR3 sequence (DNA): TGTGCCAGCAGCTTGTTCGGCGCGAAATACACCCTC. The encoded protein is CASSLFGAKYTL.

This chain connects TRBV20-1 to TRBJ2-1; the match to TRBD2 covers 10 bases. The CDR3 has 15 residues. V was clipped by 3 bases and J by 7 bases; unmatched bases: 9. Germline values: CDR1 DFQATT, CDR2 SNEGSKA (reference sequence). In nucleotides, the CDR3 is TGCAGTGCTAGGTTTCCAGCGGGAGGGCTGAATGAGCAGTTCTTC. Its protein is CSARFPAGGLNEQFF.